This T cell receptor (beta chain) was retrieved from a study of shared T cell receptors in the human thymus. Clones were read by immunoSEQ multiplex PCR, and TCRdb kept only the in-frame ones, dropping some. The table has hundreds of thousands of clones, around 87% seen once. The length of the CDR3 is 13 residues. Germline V gene data show CDR1 as MGHDK and CDR2 as SYGVNS. V was clipped by 1 base and J by 6 bases, with 6 bases between them. The same specimen was also included in a second study, on human thymus T cells. As reported in that work: Having corrective surgery for congenital heart defects, healthy Finnish infants were the ones who donated. Thymic material originated from resections removed in the course of corrective heart surgery. Thymic and blood repertoires appeared to show biased V and J gene usage. Related research found strongly overlapping thymic repertoires in unrelated individuals.

This clonotype was obtained from a boy younger than two with a congenital heart defect. The chain joins TRBV25-1 to TRBJ2-2, with D possibly matching TRBD2 (6 bases). Sequencing used thymocytes. The DNA for the CDR3 is TGTGCCAGCAGTGAATGGGGGGCCGGGGAGCTGTTTTTT. Protein: CASSEWGAGELFF.